One sample yielded the 16 T cell receptor beta chains listed below, sequenced in a study of T cell responses to AZD1222 COVID-19 vaccine. Profiled with immunoSEQ multiplex PCR; TCRdb holds only in-frame clones, not every one. The profile shows roughly 180,000 clones, about nine tenths of them singletons. The specimen comprised peripheral blood, sampled on day 0 of AZD1222 vaccination. All receptors come from an adult in good health.

The table lists this clone with a count of one. The chain uses TRBV4-1 and TRBJ1-5, with TRBD1 matching over 8 bases. The CDR3 runs to 16 residues. CDR1 and CDR2 from the germline V gene are MGHRA and YSYEKL. The junction had 5 bases not matched to a gene; V was cut back by 2 bases and J by 2 bases. The CDR3 DNA is TGCGCCAGCAGCCAACTGACAGGGGATCGCAATCAGCCCCAGCATTTT. Protein: CASSQLTGDRNQPQHF.

This chain joins TRBV3-1 (or the pseudogene TRBV3-2) and TRBJ1-5; TRBD1 is a possible D gene (5 bases). Deletions cut 3 bases from V and 6 bases from J, with 12 bases between. The CDR3 covers 14 residues. The germline V gene has CDR1 LGHDT and CDR2 YNNKEL (reference sequence). The CDR3 bases are TGTGCCAGCAGCCAGGGGGGATATAGTCAGCCCCAGCATTTT. Translation: CASSQGGYSQPQHF.

This rearrangement joins TRBV6-5 to TRBJ1-4; D may be TRBD1 (5 bases). This CDR3 region has 16 residues. Germline-derived CDR1 and CDR2 are MNHEY and SVGAGI. V was cut by 0 bases and J by 5 bases, with 13 bases left in between. This chain's CDR3 is CASSYSKARANEKLFF. The CDR3 DNA sequence: TGTGCCAGCAGTTACTCGAAGGCCAGGGCGAATGAAAAACTGTTTTTT.

The V gene is TRBV19, the J gene TRBJ1-3; TRBD1 matches 9 bases. With 4 bases clipped from V and 8 bases from J, the junction kept 15 bases outside the gene matches. The germline V gene has CDR1 LNHDA and CDR2 SQIVND (reference sequence). The CDR3 has 17 amino acids. The CDR3 sequence is CASSTPPYRGPYDTIYF. The CDR3 DNA is TGTGCCAGTAGTACACCCCCCTACAGGGGGCCGTACGACACCATATATTTT.

The chain has TRBV19 and TRBJ2-7; 10 nucleotides line up with TRBD1. This CDR3 is built from 16 residues. Losses at the gene ends were 2 bases for V and 2 bases for J; bases not matched to a gene: 6. Germline CDR1 is LNHDA and CDR2 is SQIVND (reference sequence). The CDR3 DNA reads as TGTGCCAGTAGTATAAGCCCGGGGACAGGGGCCTACGAGCAGTACTTC. Its translation is CASSISPGTGAYEQYF.

The V and J genes are TRBV5-4 and TRBJ1-1, with 8 bases identical to TRBD1. CDR1 is SGHNT and CDR2 is YYREEE in the germline V gene (reference sequence). The CDR3 runs 13 residues. Germline trimming cut 10 bases from V and 5 bases from J; bases unmatched to any gene: 10. In nucleotides, the CDR3 is TGTGCCTGCGGGCGACAGGGGACAACTGAAGCTTTCTTT. Translated: CACGRQGTTEAFF.

This clone was found once. The rearrangement joins TRBV13 to TRBJ2-7, with D perhaps matching TRBD1 (6 bases). Trimming cost V 0 bases and J 2 bases, with 11 bases left between them. Germline loops: CDR1 PRHDT, CDR2 FYEKMQ (reference sequence). CDR3 length equals 15 residues. CDR3 DNA sequence: TGTGCCAGCAGCTTAGGCAGGGGCCTTACCTACGAGCAGTACTTC. It specifies CASSLGRGLTYEQYF.

The V gene is TRBV5-1, the J gene TRBJ1-2; D unresolved. Germline V gene lookup returns CDR1 SGHRS and CDR2 YFSETQ. This CDR3 has 14 amino acids. Trimming stripped 0 bases from V and 4 bases from J, with 10 bases between. The CDR3 DNA follows: TGCGCCAGCAGCTTGGAGGGCATGGGCTATGGCTACACCTTC. It yields the protein CASSLEGMGYGYTF. The full variable domain, rest sourced from reference TRBV5-1 and TRBJ1-2, is KAGVTQTPRYLIKTRGQQVTLSCSPISGHRSVSWYQQTPGQGLQFLFEYFSETQRNKGNFPGRFSGRQFSNSRSEMNVSTLELGDSALYLCASSLEGMGYGYTFGSGTRLTVV.

The rearrangement joins TRBV6-1 to TRBJ1-2; possibly TRBD1 for D (6 bases). Germline V gene data show CDR1 as MNHNS and CDR2 as SASEGT. The CDR3 covers 17 residues. V shed 1 base and J shed 7 bases, with 22 bases lying between them. The CDR3 region is CASSEGSRGRLKVGYTF. The DNA for the CDR3 is TGTGCCAGCAGTGAAGGGAGCAGGGGAAGGTTGAAGGTTGGCTACACCTTC.

This sequence joins TRBV19 and TRBJ1-1; 8 bases fit TRBD1. This CDR3 comprises 13 residues. Unmatched junction bases numbered 7, after V lost 8 bases and J lost 5 bases. The germline CDR1 and CDR2 sequences are LNHDA and SQIVND (reference sequence). In DNA, the CDR3 is TGTGCCAGTCGGAACAGGGGGGGGACTGAAGCTTTCTTT. Its translation: CASRNRGGTEAFF. Complete variable domain (other parts from reference TRBV19 and TRBJ1-1): DGGITQSPKYLFRKEGQNVTLSCEQNLNHDAMYWYRQDPGQGLRLIYYSQIVNDFQKGDIAEGYSVSREKKESFPLTVTSAQKNPTAFYLCASRNRGGTEAFFGQGTRLTVV.

The rearrangement links TRBV29-1 to TRBJ2-3; D is ambiguous. The CDR3 consists of 10 residues. The V gene lost 7 bases and the J gene lost 3 bases, with 5 bases spanning the gap. Germline CDR1 SQVTM, CDR2 ANQGSEA. The chain's CDR3 is CSGGTDTQYF. CDR3 sequence (DNA): TGCAGCGGCGGTACAGATACGCAGTATTTT.

The rearrangement uses TRBV30 and TRBJ1-5, with no clear D. Germline V gene sequence: CDR1 GTSNPN, CDR2 SVGIG (reference sequence). V shed 3 bases and J shed 2 bases, with 20 bases lying between them. The CDR3 covers 17 residues. Written as DNA, the CDR3 is TGTGCCTGGAGCCGGACGTTTAGTACCTATGGCAATCAGCCCCAGCATTTT. Translating it yields CAWSRTFSTYGNQPQHF.

The rearrangement uses TRBV27 and TRBJ2-7; D might be TRBD2 (6 bases). V shed 7 bases and J shed 2 bases, with 15 bases lying between them. The CDR3 runs to 14 residues. In germline, CDR1 is MNHEY, CDR2 SMNVEV (reference sequence). CDR3 sequence: CASIQIAVPYEQYF. The DNA for the CDR3 is TGTGCCAGCATCCAAATAGCGGTACCCTACGAGCAGTACTTC.

This sequence joins TRBV4-1 and TRBJ2-7; 7 positions match TRBD1. Germline V CDR1 and CDR2: MGHRA, YSYEKL. This CDR3 region has 15 residues. V gave up 0 bases and J gave up 0 bases; unmatched junction bases: 2. As DNA, the CDR3 is TGCGCCAGCAGCCAAGAACCAGGGGGCTCCTACGAGCAGTACTTC. Translation: CASSQEPGGSYEQYF.

A note on this clone: The same CDR3 also results from other DNA sequences found in this sample. The chain combines TRBV9 with TRBJ1-4; possibly TRBD1 for D (6 bases). This CDR3 contains 14 residues. V was shortened by 3 bases and J by 5 bases, with 11 bases between the two germline ends. Per germline, CDR1 SGDLS and CDR2 YYNGEE. The CDR3, as DNA: TGTGCCAGCAGCGCGACAGGCTCAAATGAAAAACTGTTTTTT. It translates to CASSATGSNEKLFF.

The rearrangement uses TRBV5-5 and TRBJ2-1; 13 nucleotides match TRBD2. There are 16 residues in the CDR3. Germline-derived CDR1 and CDR2 are SGHKS and YYEKEE (reference sequence). Germline trimming cut 4 bases from V and 4 bases from J; bases unmatched to any gene: 5. The CDR3 DNA reads as TGTGCCAGCAGCCAAGGACTAGCGGGGGATTACAATGAGCAGTTCTTC. Translated: CASSQGLAGDYNEQFF.